This T cell receptor beta chain was captured in a study of blood T cells in healthy people across ages. Study-level background: Every two T cells gave about one barcoded beta molecule via template switching.

A second PCR of 7 to 11 cycles used a sample-barcoded 5' primer and a J-beta primer mix. Through a template-switch adaptor with 12 random nucleotides, each cDNA molecule received a tag. Each CDR3 protein gets one entry after TCRdb re-called the 5' RACE reads with MiXCR. This sample carries 630,000 or so distinct CDR3 sequences, 25% to 35% of them seen once, and the ten largest clones take around 14%. This clonotype has ten or more counts. Its target is unknown. Study-wide results and limits: Naive T cell percentage showed a strong correlation with the diversity of TCR beta.

With 0 bases clipped from V and 9 bases from J, the junction kept 9 bases outside the gene matches. The CDR3 covers 14 residues. CDR1 and CDR2 from the germline V gene are SGHKS and YYEKEE (reference sequence). V gene TRBV5-5 combines with J gene TRBJ2-7, with TRBD2 matching 7 bases. The sequenced sample consisted of blood. The receptor was isolated from a woman older than 75 in good health. The CDR3 region has the DNA TGTGCCAGCAGCTTGGATGAAGCAGGGAGGGGGCAGTACTTC. It encodes CASSLDEAGRGQYF.